The clone carrying this T cell receptor (beta chain) showed up just once. This entry belongs to a study of CD8 T cells in Susac syndrome. RNA amounts of about 0.45 to 1 ug underwent reverse transcription with random hexamers. An immunoSEQ multiplex PCR amplified TCR beta CDR3 over 54 Vbeta and 13 Jbeta. TCRdb ran MiXCR on the immunoSEQ multiplex PCR reads and lists one entry per CDR3 protein. The table records about 240,000 distinct CDR3 sequences, about 96% of them present only once. TCR beta sequencing covered blood CD8+ and CD4+ T cells. This receptor was taken from a human donor with Susac syndrome. Sequenced material: CD4+ T cells from PBMCs.

The CDR3 region is CSASLMGRTDQETQYF. Written as DNA, the CDR3 is TGCAGTGCTAGTCTCATGGGAAGAACGGACCAAGAGACCCAGTACTTC. The chain joins TRBV20-1 to TRBJ2-5; D unresolved. Germline V CDR1 and CDR2: DFQATT, SNEGSKA (reference sequence). The CDR3 covers 16 residues. V was trimmed by 3 bases and J by 0 bases, leaving 17 bases between them.